This TCR beta chain originates from a study of radiotherapy plus CTLA-4 blockade in lung cancer (dated by TCRdb to 2016 to 2019). About the full investigation: Objective responses occurred in 18% of enrolled patients, and about 33% achieved disease control.

The library was obtained by the immunoSEQ multiplex PCR assay. TCRdb re-hosts the immuneACCESS table, in-frame sequences only. Its copies lack some clones; in the studies checked, an unresolved V gene accounts for under half of them, and the cause for the rest is not known. The sample table records some 49,000 clones; around 83% of these occur just once. The top ten clones comprise 25% to 30% of the sample. As to this clone: This receptor's antigen is unknown. No much larger clonotype is one base removed from it; base qualities were not supplied.

Findings and caveats that apply to the study as a whole: After treatment with radiotherapy and ipilimumab, TCR clones that originated in tumors expanded in peripheral blood. The strongest predictors of response, as reported, were early dynamic changes in blood T cell clones along with a rise in serum interferon-beta after radiation.

In this study, focal radiation therapy paired with CTLA-4 blockade (ipilimumab) was tested in patients who had chemo-refractory metastatic non-small-cell lung cancer. The germline V gene supplies CDR1 MNHEY and CDR2 SVGAGI. The junction shows trimming of 8 bases on V and 3 bases on J, plus 14 bases between the germline ends. Including cysteine and phenylalanine, the CDR3 has 13 amino acids. CDR3 DNA only is kept here, 39 bases in frame from base 1. The chain was built from TRBV6-5 and TRBJ2-7, with TRBD1 as a weak D call on 6 bases. The material sequenced was peripheral blood, taken from a patient treated with radiotherapy plus ipilimumab. The TCR originated in a human donor with non-small cell lung cancer whose response to radiotherapy plus ipilimumab could not be evaluated. The encoded CDR3 is CASSRDIYYEQYF. The DNA sequence follows: TGTGCCAGCTCCCGGGACATATACTACGAGCAGTACTTC.